This T cell receptor (beta chain) was sequenced during a study of T-cell memory formation after mild COVID-19. Study-wide context: For the most part, TCR clusters were specific to one donor. The study's findings and limits: Day 15 to 85 contractors were CD4/CD8 balanced; later expanders leaned CD4+. The main location of contracting CD4+ clones was CM and EM, and that of contracting CD8+ clones was EMRA.

The germline V gene has CDR1 LNHDA and CDR2 SQIVND (reference sequence). Trimming took 8 bases from V and 2 from J, leaving 10 bases between them. This CDR3 region has 14 residues. Using constant-segment primers, 5'RACE produced TCR alpha and TCR beta cDNA libraries carrying sample barcodes and UMIs. TCRdb reprocessed the 5' RACE reads with MiXCR, giving one entry per CDR3 protein. The sample consists of 470,000 or so distinct CDR3 sequences, roughly 25% of them appearing once. A word on this clonotype: The antigen is unknown.

The TCR comes from an adult woman who had mild COVID-19 (a few samples of this study predate the infection). Cell type and time point are not known. The material sequenced was PBMCs or a T cell subset sorted from them (not recorded which). This chain joins TRBV19 and TRBJ2-6; possibly TRBD1 for D (6 bases). The CDR3 coding sequence is TGTGCCAGTCTACAGGGCACTGGGGCCAACGTCCTGACTTTC. This encodes CASLQGTGANVLTF.